The 21 T cell receptor beta chains given below trace back to one sample, sequenced in a study of blood T cell repertoires in COVID-19. The protocol was immunoSEQ multiplex PCR, while the TCRdb copy is restricted to in-frame clones and leaves out a portion. The data show about 250,000 clones, with about 91% seen just once and just under 6.5% held by the top ten. Input material: peripheral blood. The receptors here all came from a woman aged 25 to 39 with COVID-19, enrolled during active disease.

In this sample, this clone turned up once. This chain joins TRBV18 and TRBJ2-1, with 11 bases lining up with TRBD1. There are 19 residues in the CDR3. The V segment lost 3 bases and the J segment 1 base; nucleotides outside the gene matches: 11. Germline V CDR1 and CDR2: KGHSH, LQKENI. CDR3 DNA: TGTGCCAGCTCACCGGGCCCGGGACAGGGGGGAGCTTCCTACAATGAGCAGTTCTTC. This encodes CASSPGPGQGGASYNEQFF. Full variable domain (outside the CDR3, taken from reference TRBV18 and TRBJ2-1): NAGVMQNPRHLVRRRGQEARLRCSPMKGHSHVYWYRQLPEEGLKFMVYLQKENIIDESGMPKERFSAEFPKEGPSILRIQQVVRGDSAAYFCASSPGPGQGGASYNEQFFGPGTRLTVL.

The chain carries TRBV5-1 and TRBJ2-5; 7 nucleotides line up with TRBD2. Trimming took 4 bases from V and 2 from J; bases not matched to a gene: 8. The CDR3 loop spans 15 amino acids. Germline CDR1 SGHRS, CDR2 YFSETQ. CDR3 sequence reads: CASSTRWGGQETQYF. CDR3 bases: TGCGCCAGCAGCACTCGATGGGGGGGGCAAGAGACCCAGTACTTC.

J is TRBJ1-2 and V is TRBV5-1, with no clear D. The CDR3 length is 15 residues. V lost 0 bases to trimming and J lost 0 bases, with 9 bases between them. CDR1 is SGHRS, CDR2 YFSETQ, per germline. CDR3: CASSLERITNYGYTF. CDR3 in DNA: TGCGCCAGCAGCTTGGAGAGGATAACTAACTATGGCTACACCTTC. The entire variable domain, with the rest obtained from reference TRBV5-1 and TRBJ1-2, is as follows: KAGVTQTPRYLIKTRGQQVTLSCSPISGHRSVSWYQQTPGQGLQFLFEYFSETQRNKGNFPGRFSGRQFSNSRSEMNVSTLELGDSALYLCASSLERITNYGYTFGSGTRLTVV.

The chain uses TRBV30 and TRBJ2-1; TRBD2 matches at 9 bases. Germline V gene lookup returns CDR1 GTSNPN and CDR2 SVGIG (reference sequence). Unmatched junction bases numbered 4, after V lost 2 bases and J lost 5 bases. The CDR3 consists of 14 residues. CDR3 sequence (DNA): TGTGCCTGGAGTAGGGCTAGCGGGGACAATGAGCAGTTCTTC. Amino acid sequence: CAWSRASGDNEQFF.

This rearrangement joins TRBV7-8 to TRBJ2-7; 9 bases match TRBD2. The CDR3 covers 16 residues. J lost 0 bases, V lost 7 bases, and 10 bases had no gene match. Germline assignment: CDR1 SGHVS and CDR2 FQNEAQ. CDR3 nucleotides: TGTGCCAGCACCCCGGCGGGGGGGCTTAGCTCCTACGAGCAGTACTTC. Amino acids: CASTPAGGLSSYEQYF.

This clone was recorded only once. The rearrangement uses TRBV4-1 and TRBJ2-2; TRBD1 agrees at 11 bases. Losses at the gene ends were 5 bases for V and 2 bases for J; bases not matched to a gene: 10. CDR1 MGHRA and CDR2 YSYEKL come from the germline V gene. This CDR3 comprises 18 residues. CDR3 coding DNA: TGCGCCAGCAGCTTCCGGACAGGGGGCATTACAAACACCGGGGAGCTGTTTTTT. Its translation is CASSFRTGGITNTGELFF.

The V call is TRBV3-1 (or the pseudogene TRBV3-2), the J call TRBJ1-1; TRBD1 matches at 7 bases. Per germline, CDR1 LGHDT and CDR2 YNNKEL (reference sequence). Trimming at V came to 4 bases and at J to 2 bases, leaving 7 bases not matched to a gene. The CDR3 runs 15 residues. The CDR3 DNA reads as TGTGCCAGCAGCCCGCAAGACAGGGAAAACACTGAAGCTTTCTTT. Protein sequence: CASSPQDRENTEAFF.

The rearrangement links TRBV12-2 to TRBJ2-1; whether TRBD2, the table's D call, matches the DNA was not checked. TRBV12-2 is an annotated pseudogene. The CDR3 sequence is 16 residues long. The CDR3 spells CASRLRRPTDYNEQFF. Here the CDR3 DNA reads TGTGCAAGTCGCTTACGGCGTCCGACTGACTACAATGAGCAGTTCTTC.

This clone has just a few counts. The V gene is TRBV29-1, the J gene TRBJ1-4; unclear D gene. V dropped 6 bases and J dropped 0 bases, with 14 bases sitting between them. The CDR3 consists of 15 residues. CDR1 and CDR2 (germline): SQVTM, ANQGSEA. In DNA form, the CDR3 reads TGCAGCGTCGCAGGAGGCCCGGCAACTAATGAAAAACTGTTTTTT. This gives the protein CSVAGGPATNEKLFF.

This clone was recorded only once. V gene TRBV6-2 or TRBV6-3 combines with J gene TRBJ2-7; D unresolved. Per germline, CDR1 MNHEY and CDR2 SVGEGT. The V end was cut by 2 bases, the J end by 2 bases, with 13 bases between. The CDR3 extends over 15 amino acids. The CDR3 loop is CASSYQSEVPYEQYF. Written as DNA, the CDR3 is TGTGCCAGCAGTTACCAAAGCGAAGTGCCCTACGAGCAGTACTTC.

V and J are TRBV7-2 and TRBJ1-2; weak D call: TRBD1 (5 bases). The CDR3 is 14 amino acids. The ends were cut back, 2 bases at V and 3 bases at J, with 10 bases in the middle. CDR1 and CDR2 (germline): SGHTA, FQGNSA. CDR3 DNA: TGTGCCAGCAGCTTAAGCCAGGGTGACTATGGCTACACCTTC. Translating gives CASSLSQGDYGYTF.

The chain carries TRBV6-2 or TRBV6-3 and TRBJ1-1, with a possible D match to TRBD1 (5 bases). Germline lookup yields CDR1 MNHEY and CDR2 SVGEGT. V lost 5 bases and J 3 bases, leaving 19 bases between the germline ends. CDR3 size: 16 residues. CDR3 amino acids: CASSMGTRETDTEAFF. The CDR3 DNA reads TGTGCCAGCAGTATGGGAACCAGGGAAACGGACACTGAAGCTTTCTTT.

This clone was observed a single time. The chain has TRBV9 and TRBJ1-1, with D uncertain. The germline V gene has CDR1 SGDLS and CDR2 YYNGEE. This CDR3 comprises 15 residues. V lost 0 bases, J lost 0 bases, and 9 bases lay in between. The CDR3 DNA reads as TGTGCCAGCAGCGTAGAAAGCCTGATGAACACTGAAGCTTTCTTT. It specifies CASSVESLMNTEAFF.

The chain recombines TRBV18 with TRBJ1-4; possible D gene TRBD1, 6 bases. Germline V gene lookup returns CDR1 KGHSH and CDR2 LQKENI. Trimming removed 2 bases at V and 7 bases at J, with 8 bases between. This CDR3 has 13 amino acids. The CDR3 spells CASSPEDSEKLFF. In nucleotides, the CDR3 is TGTGCCAGCTCACCAGAGGACAGTGAAAAACTGTTTTTT.

The J gene is TRBJ2-7, the V gene TRBV5-6; 8 bases map to TRBD1. The V gene end was trimmed by 1 base and the J gene end by 0 bases; junction bases not matched to a gene: 3. The CDR3 runs to 15 residues. The germline gives CDR1 SGHDT, CDR2 YYEEEE. The CDR3 spells CASSLLQGGSYEQYV. The CDR3 nucleotides read TGTGCCAGCAGCTTGCTACAGGGGGGCTCCTACGAGCAGTACGTC.

The table lists this clone with a count of one. The chain couples TRBV5-1 to TRBJ2-3, with 8 nucleotides matching TRBD2. Germline-derived CDR1 and CDR2 are SGHRS and YFSETQ. Trimming at V came to 2 bases and at J to 3 bases, leaving 5 bases not matched to a gene. The CDR3 has 15 residues. DNA for the CDR3: TGCGCCAGCAGCTTATCTACGGGAGGGACAGATACGCAGTATTTT. Amino acids: CASSLSTGGTDTQYF.

The rearrangement links TRBV7-2 to TRBJ1-5, with D uncertain. The CDR3 is 14 residues long. V was trimmed by 2 bases and J by 6 bases, leaving 11 bases between them. Per germline, CDR1 SGHTA and CDR2 FQGNSA. The CDR3 DNA reads as TGTGCCAGCAGCTTAAAACCACTCGGTCAGCCCCAGCATTTT. This sequence encodes CASSLKPLGQPQHF.

The genes are TRBV5-1 and TRBJ2-1; D possibly corresponds to TRBD2 (6 bases). The CDR3 loop spans 19 amino acids. V was pared by 6 bases and J by 0 bases, with 25 bases between. Germline V gene data show CDR1 as SGHRS and CDR2 as YFSETQ. CDR3 coding DNA: TGCGCCAGCACCTTAAATCCCTCTCTTAGCGGAAGCTCCTACAATGAGCAGTTCTTC. Its protein is CASTLNPSLSGSSYNEQFF.

As regards this clone: Relative to the germline gene, one junction end is altered; a read error may explain this. The genes are TRBV15 and TRBJ2-3; 7 bases align to TRBD2. CDR1 is LNHNV, CDR2 YYDKDF, per germline (reference sequence). There are 13 residues in the CDR3. DNA for the CDR3: TGTGCCACCAGCAGAAGCTCAGCGGGAATTGTCGGTTTT. This gives the protein CATSRSSAGIVGF.

The chain joins TRBV4-2 to TRBJ1-5; 10 nucleotides agree with TRBD1. Per germline, CDR1 LGHNA and CDR2 YNFKEQ. The CDR3 loop spans 16 amino acids. With 4 bases clipped from V and 1 base from J, the junction kept 4 bases outside the gene matches. The CDR3 sequence: CASSLRQGASNQPQHF. CDR3 sequence (DNA): TGTGCCAGCAGCCTACGACAGGGGGCGAGCAATCAGCCCCAGCATTTT.

The rearrangement links TRBV27 to TRBJ2-3; TRBD2 matches at 10 bases. The CDR3 runs to 16 residues. The junction had 7 bases not matched to a gene; V was cut back by 5 bases and J by 2 bases. The germline CDR1 and CDR2 sequences are MNHEY and SMNVEV (reference sequence). The CDR3 region is CASSQIAGGHTDTQYF. Written as DNA, the CDR3 is TGTGCCAGCAGTCAGATAGCGGGGGGCCACACAGATACGCAGTATTTT.